This T cell receptor beta chain derives from a study of shared clonotypes between healthy human individuals. Study findings and constraints: Clonotypes that were shared across a handful of donors made up roughly 5% of naive CD4 clonotypes.

Points on this clone: What it recognizes is unknown.

The germline CDR1 and CDR2 sequences are MNHNS and SASEGT. After removal of 4 bases from V and 2 bases from J, the junction contained 7 bases not matched to a gene. The length of the CDR3 is 15 residues. TCRdb's table, derived via immunoSEQ multiplex PCR, lists solely in-frame clones and lacks some. Of 2 million to 3 million clones listed, roughly 93% are singletons. Sequenced material: naive CD4+ T cells from PBMCs. Sample subset: CD45RA+ positively selected. This receptor was identified in a young man in good health. Some clones in this sample may be carry-over from other donors' samples. The V gene is TRBV6-1, the J gene TRBJ2-7; TRBD2 aligns across 8 bases. The CDR3: CASSGSGSLTYEQYF. DNA for the CDR3: TGTGCCAGCAGTGGGAGCGGGAGCCTGACCTACGAGCAGTACTTC.